This T cell receptor (beta chain) came from a study of blood T cell repertoires in COVID-19. The wider study: The United States, Italy and Spain were the sources of the acute and convalescent COVID-19 samples. T cells, B-cell-depleted T cells, or PBMCs provided the cDNA or gDNA that served as material.

In the study's own analysis: Nucleated cell number was recorded as an estimate derived from reference gene primer amplification. TCRdb keeps only in-frame clones here, not all; method: immunoSEQ multiplex PCR. The V and J calls and clone size were taken over from that table, and D and trimming were inferred from the DNA. Here the sample spans about 89,000 clones, 81% being singletons. The sequence was obtained from an elderly woman with acute or convalescent COVID-19. The source material was peripheral blood.

The CDR3 region is CASSPDRETQYF. The CDR3 DNA reads as TGTGCCAGCAGCCCGGACAGGGAGACCCAGTACTTC. The gene calls are TRBV7-7 and TRBJ2-5; TRBD1 matches 7 bases. The V segment lost 5 bases and the J segment 5 bases; nucleotides outside the gene matches: 2. The V gene's germline CDR1 is SSHAT and CDR2 FNYEAQ (reference sequence). CDR3 length equals 12 residues.